The present entry profiles one T cell receptor beta chain with its context. Its antigen is not known. The authors extracted RNA and reverse transcribed it into cDNA as the sequencing template. Sequencing used immunoSEQ multiplex PCR; TCRdb keeps in-frame clones, though not all of them. The repertoire holds 100,000 to 150,000 clones, about 54% seen once, with around 30% in the top ten. This record comes from a study of CD8+ T cells in alopecia areata. Findings and caveats of the study: For patients receiving tofacitinib, scalp clonality and expanded CD8+ clones among the top 100 significantly decreased. Between patients, shared TCR sequences were less clear than in mice. This was possibly due in part to HLA diversity in the patient population. Sequences from scalp samples also cover resident alphabeta T cells of normal skin.

Germline CDR1 MNHNY, CDR2 SVGAGI (reference sequence). V was shortened by 4 bases and J by 0 bases, with 10 bases between the two germline ends. The CDR3 spans 15 residues. Treatment meaning: oral pan-JAK inhibitor, 5-10 mg twice daily. The source is a human donor with alopecia areata. Sequences were derived from CD8+ T cells sorted from blood, sampled at week 4, from a patient treated with tofacitinib. The genes are TRBV6-6 and TRBJ1-5, with a tentative D call TRBD1 (6 bases). This CDR3 reads CASSSVGHSNQPQHF. The CDR3, as DNA: TGTGCCAGCAGTTCAGTGGGACATAGCAATCAGCCCCAGCATTTT.